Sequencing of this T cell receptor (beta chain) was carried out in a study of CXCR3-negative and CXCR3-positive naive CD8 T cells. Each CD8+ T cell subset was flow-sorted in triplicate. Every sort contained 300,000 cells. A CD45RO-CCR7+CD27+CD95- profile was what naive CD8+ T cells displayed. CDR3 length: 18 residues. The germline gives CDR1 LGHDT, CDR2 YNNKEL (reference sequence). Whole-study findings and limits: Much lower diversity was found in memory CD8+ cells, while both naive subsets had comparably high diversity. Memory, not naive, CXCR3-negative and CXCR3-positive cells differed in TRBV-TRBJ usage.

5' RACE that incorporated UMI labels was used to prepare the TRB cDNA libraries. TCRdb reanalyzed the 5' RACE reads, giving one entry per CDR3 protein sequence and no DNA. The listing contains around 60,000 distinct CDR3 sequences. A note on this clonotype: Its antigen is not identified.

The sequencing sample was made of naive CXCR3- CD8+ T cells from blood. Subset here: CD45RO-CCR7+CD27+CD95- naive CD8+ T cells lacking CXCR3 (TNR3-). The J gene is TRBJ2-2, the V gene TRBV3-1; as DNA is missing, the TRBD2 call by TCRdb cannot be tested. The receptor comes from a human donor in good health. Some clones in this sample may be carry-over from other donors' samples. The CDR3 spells CASSPGPSGPANTGELFF.